This T cell receptor beta chain was captured in a study of T cell responses to AZD1222 COVID-19 vaccine. Study observations and caveats: After two AZD1222 doses, spike-specific TCR breadth and depth rose versus day 0. Possibly, clonal diversity was underestimated; donors were largely white British and included more females. Vaccine-related CD4 TCRs covered spike, predominating at 160-218 and 743-854.

Germline-derived CDR1 and CDR2 are MNHEY and SMNVEV (reference sequence). Trimming left V 5 bases short and J 9 bases short, with 14 bases between. The CDR3 loop spans 12 amino acids. Method: immunoSEQ multiplex PCR; TCRdb's copy keeps in-frame clones and lacks some. The sample carries about 220,000 clones, more than 85% recorded once. Remarks on this clone: The antigen is unknown.

This sequence joins TRBV27 and TRBJ2-7; a possible D gene is TRBD2 (6 bases). The source was peripheral blood, collected on day 0 of MenACWY control vaccination. The receptor was isolated from an adult in good health. The CDR3 here is CASSPPGGRQYF. DNA for the CDR3: TGTGCCAGCAGTCCGCCCGGGGGTCGGCAGTACTTC.